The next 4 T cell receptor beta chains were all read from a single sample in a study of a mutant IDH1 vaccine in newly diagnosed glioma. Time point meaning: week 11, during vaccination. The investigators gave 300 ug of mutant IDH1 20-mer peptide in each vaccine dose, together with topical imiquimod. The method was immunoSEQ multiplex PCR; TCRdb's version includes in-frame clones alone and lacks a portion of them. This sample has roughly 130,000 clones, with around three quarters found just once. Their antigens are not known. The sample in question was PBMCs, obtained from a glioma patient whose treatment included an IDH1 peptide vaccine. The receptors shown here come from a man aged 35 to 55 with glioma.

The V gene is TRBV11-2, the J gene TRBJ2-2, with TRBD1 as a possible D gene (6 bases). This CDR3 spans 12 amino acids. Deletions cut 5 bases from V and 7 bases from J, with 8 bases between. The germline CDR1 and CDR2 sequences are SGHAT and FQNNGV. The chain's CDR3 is CASSLRGGELFF. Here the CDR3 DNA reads TGTGCCAGCAGCCTCAGGGGCGGGGAGCTGTTTTTT.

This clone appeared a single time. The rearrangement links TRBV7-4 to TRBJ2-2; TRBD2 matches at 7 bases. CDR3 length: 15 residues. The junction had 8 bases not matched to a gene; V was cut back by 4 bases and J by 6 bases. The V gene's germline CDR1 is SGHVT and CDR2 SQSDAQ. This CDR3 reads CASSYRTSCAGELFF. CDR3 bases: TGTGCCAGCAGCTATCGGACTAGTTGTGCCGGGGAGCTGTTTTTT.

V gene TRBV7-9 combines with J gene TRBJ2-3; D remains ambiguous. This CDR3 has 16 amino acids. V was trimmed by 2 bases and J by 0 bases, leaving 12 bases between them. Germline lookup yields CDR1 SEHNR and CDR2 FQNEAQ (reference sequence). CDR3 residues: CASSLSLARSTDTQYF. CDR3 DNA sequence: TGTGCCAGCAGCTTATCGCTTGCACGGAGCACAGATACGCAGTATTTT.

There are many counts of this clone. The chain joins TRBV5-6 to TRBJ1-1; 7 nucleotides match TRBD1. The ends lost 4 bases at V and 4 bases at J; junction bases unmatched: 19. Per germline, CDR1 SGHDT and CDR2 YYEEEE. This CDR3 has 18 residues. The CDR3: CASSPRVPTGWRGTEAFF. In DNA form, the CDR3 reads TGTGCCAGCAGCCCAAGGGTCCCGACAGGGTGGAGGGGCACTGAAGCTTTCTTT. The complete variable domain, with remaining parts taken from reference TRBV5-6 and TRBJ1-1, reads DAGVTQSPTHLIKTRGQQVTLRCSPKSGHDTVSWYQQALGQGPQFIFQYYEEEERQRGNFPDRFSGHQFPNYSSELNVNALLLGDSALYLCASSPRVPTGWRGTEAFFGQGTRLTVV.